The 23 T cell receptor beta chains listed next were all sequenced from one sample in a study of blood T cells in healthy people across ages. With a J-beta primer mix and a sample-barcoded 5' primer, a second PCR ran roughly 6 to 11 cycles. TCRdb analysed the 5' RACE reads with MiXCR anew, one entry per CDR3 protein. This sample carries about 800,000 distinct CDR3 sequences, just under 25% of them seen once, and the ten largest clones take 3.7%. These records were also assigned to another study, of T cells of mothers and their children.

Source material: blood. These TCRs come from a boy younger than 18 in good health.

CDR3 loop: CASSTASTGPNNEQFF. The DNA for the CDR3 is TGTGCCAGCAGCACCGCCTCAACCGGTCCAAACAATGAGCAGTTCTTC. The J gene is TRBJ2-1, the V gene TRBV9; D is unresolved. The germline V gene has CDR1 SGDLS and CDR2 YYNGEE. The CDR3 length is 16 residues. With 4 bases removed from V and 5 bases from J, the gap between germline ends came to 19 bases.

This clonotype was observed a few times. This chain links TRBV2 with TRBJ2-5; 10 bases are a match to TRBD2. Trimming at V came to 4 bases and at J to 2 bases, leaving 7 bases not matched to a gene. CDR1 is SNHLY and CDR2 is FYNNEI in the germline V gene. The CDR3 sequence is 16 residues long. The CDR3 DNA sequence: TGTGCCAGCAGTGCGGTAGGACTAGCGGAACAAGAGACCCAGTACTTC. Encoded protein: CASSAVGLAEQETQYF.

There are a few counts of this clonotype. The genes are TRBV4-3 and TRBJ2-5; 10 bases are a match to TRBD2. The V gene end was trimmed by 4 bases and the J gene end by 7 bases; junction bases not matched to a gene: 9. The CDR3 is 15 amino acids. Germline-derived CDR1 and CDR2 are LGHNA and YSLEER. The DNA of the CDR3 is TGCGCCAGCAGCCCCCAGCGGGAGGGCCTCGTGACCCAGTACTTC. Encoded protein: CASSPQREGLVTQYF.

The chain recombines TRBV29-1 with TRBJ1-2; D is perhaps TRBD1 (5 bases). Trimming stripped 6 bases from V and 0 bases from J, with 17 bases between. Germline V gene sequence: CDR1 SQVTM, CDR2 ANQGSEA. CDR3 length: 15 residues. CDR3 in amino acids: CSVGTSTLANYGYTF. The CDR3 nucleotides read TGCAGCGTAGGGACGTCAACTTTAGCTAACTATGGCTACACCTTC.

In DNA form, the CDR3 reads TGTGCCAGCAGCTTAGCGCTGGGACAGGGGATCCCCGGGGAGCTGTTTTTT. Protein sequence: CASSLALGQGIPGELFF. V usage is TRBV7-2 and J usage is TRBJ2-2; 10 bases are a match to TRBD1. Trimming took 0 bases from V and 6 from J; bases not matched to a gene: 7. The germline gives CDR1 SGHTA, CDR2 FQGNSA. The CDR3 sequence is 17 residues long.

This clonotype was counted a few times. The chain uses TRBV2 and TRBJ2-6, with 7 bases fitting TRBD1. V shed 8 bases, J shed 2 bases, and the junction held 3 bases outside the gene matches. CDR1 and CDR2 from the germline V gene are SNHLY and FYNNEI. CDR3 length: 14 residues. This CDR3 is CASDRETGANVLTF. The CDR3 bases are TGTGCCAGCGACAGGGAGACTGGGGCCAACGTCCTGACTTTC.

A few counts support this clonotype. CDR3 protein: CASSQGIPDTQYF. In DNA form, the CDR3 reads TGCGCCAGCAGCCAAGGCATCCCAGATACGCAGTATTTT. The rearrangement links TRBV4-3 to TRBJ2-3; D call uncertain. The CDR3 length is 13 residues. In germline, CDR1 is LGHNA, CDR2 YSLEER. Trimming took off 1 base at V and 4 bases at J, with 6 bases between the two ends.

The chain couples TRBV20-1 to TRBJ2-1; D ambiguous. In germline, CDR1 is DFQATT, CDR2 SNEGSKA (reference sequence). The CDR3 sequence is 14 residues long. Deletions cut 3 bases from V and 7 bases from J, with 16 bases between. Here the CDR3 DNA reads TGCAGTGCTAGCCTGGAAAGTGGGTGGAATGAGCAGTTCTTC. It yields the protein CSASLESGWNEQFF.

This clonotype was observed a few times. The CDR3 nucleotides read TGTGCCAGCAGTTACAGGGGTTCCACCTACGAGCAGTACTTC. Protein sequence: CASSYRGSTYEQYF. The rearrangement links TRBV12-3 or TRBV12-4 to TRBJ2-7, with 7 bases matching TRBD1. The junction had 5 bases not matched to a gene; V was cut back by 4 bases and J by 2 bases. This CDR3 contains 14 residues.

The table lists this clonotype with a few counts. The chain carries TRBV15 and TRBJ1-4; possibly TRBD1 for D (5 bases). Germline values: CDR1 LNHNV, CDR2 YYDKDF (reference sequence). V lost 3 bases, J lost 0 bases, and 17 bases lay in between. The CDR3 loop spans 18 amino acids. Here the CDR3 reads CATSSTDIRLATNEKLFF. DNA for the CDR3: TGTGCCACCAGCAGTACGGACATTCGTCTGGCAACTAATGAAAAACTGTTTTTT. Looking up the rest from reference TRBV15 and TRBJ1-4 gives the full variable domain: DAMVIQNPRYQVTQFGKPVTLSCSQTLNHNVMYWYQQKSSQAPKLLFHYYDKDFNNEADTPDNFQSRRPNTSFCFLDIRSPGLGDTAMYLCATSSTDIRLATNEKLFFGSGTQLSVL.

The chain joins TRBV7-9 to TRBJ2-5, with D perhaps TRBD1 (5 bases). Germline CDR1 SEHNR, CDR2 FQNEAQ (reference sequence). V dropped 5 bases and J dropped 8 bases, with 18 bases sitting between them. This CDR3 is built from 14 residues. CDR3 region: CASSQRDSPGTQYF. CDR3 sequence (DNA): TGTGCCAGCAGCCAACGCGACAGCCCTGGAACCCAGTACTTC.

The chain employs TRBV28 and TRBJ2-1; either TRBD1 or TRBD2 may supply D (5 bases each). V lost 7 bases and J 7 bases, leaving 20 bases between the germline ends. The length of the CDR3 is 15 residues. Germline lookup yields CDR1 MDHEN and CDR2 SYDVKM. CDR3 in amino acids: CASMPGASRGNEQFF. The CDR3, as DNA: TGTGCCAGCATGCCCGGGGCTAGCCGTGGGAATGAGCAGTTCTTC.

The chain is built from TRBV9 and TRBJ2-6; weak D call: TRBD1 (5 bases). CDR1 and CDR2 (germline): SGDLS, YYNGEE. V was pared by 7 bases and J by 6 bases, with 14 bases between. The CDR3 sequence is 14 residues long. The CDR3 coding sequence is TGTGCCAGCGGTTTGCAGGGTGAGGCCAACGTCCTGACTTTC. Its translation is CASGLQGEANVLTF.

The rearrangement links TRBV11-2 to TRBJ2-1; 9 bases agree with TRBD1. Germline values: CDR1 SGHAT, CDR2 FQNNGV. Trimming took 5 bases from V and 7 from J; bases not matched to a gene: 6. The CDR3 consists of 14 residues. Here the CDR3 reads CASSPWTGENEQFF. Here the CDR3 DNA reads TGTGCCAGCAGCCCCTGGACAGGGGAGAATGAGCAGTTCTTC.

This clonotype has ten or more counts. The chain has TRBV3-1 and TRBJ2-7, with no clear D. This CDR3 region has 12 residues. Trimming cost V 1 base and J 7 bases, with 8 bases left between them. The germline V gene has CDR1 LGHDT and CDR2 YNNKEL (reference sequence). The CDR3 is CASSQGRLEQYF. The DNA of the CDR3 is TGTGCCAGCAGCCAAGGCAGGTTGGAGCAGTACTTC.

The DNA for the CDR3 is TGTGCCAGCAGCTTAGGTGGTGAGGAGCCCCAGCATTTT. This encodes CASSLGGEEPQHF. The chain is built from TRBV11-2 and TRBJ1-5; D is undetermined. Trimming cost V 1 base and J 8 bases, with 9 bases left between them. Germline CDR1 is SGHAT and CDR2 is FQNNGV. CDR3 length equals 13 residues.

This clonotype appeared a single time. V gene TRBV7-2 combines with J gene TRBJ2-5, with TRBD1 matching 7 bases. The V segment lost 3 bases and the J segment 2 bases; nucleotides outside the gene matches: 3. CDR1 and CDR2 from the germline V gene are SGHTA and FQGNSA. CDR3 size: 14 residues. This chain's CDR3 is CASSLGQKQETQYF. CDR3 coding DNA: TGTGCCAGCAGCTTGGGACAGAAACAAGAGACCCAGTACTTC.

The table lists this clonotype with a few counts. CDR3: CASSQVGGRFYEKLFF. In nucleotides, the CDR3 is TGTGCCAGCAGCCAAGTCGGGGGGCGCTTTTACGAAAAACTGTTTTTT. The chain has TRBV3-1 and TRBJ1-4, with D maybe TRBD1 (6 bases). Between the trimmed V and J ends, which lost 1 base and 8 bases, there was a span of 17 bases. This CDR3 is 16 amino acids long. Germline CDR1 LGHDT, CDR2 YNNKEL (reference sequence).

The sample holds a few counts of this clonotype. This CDR3 reads CASSLPGLALVQFF. CDR3 DNA sequence: TGTGCCAGCAGTTTACCGGGACTAGCTCTGGTGCAGTTCTTC. The V and J genes are TRBV12-3 or TRBV12-4 and TRBJ2-5; TRBD2 agrees at 9 bases. The DNA end lines up better with TRBJ2-1; the J call may be wrong. The CDR3 runs to 14 residues.

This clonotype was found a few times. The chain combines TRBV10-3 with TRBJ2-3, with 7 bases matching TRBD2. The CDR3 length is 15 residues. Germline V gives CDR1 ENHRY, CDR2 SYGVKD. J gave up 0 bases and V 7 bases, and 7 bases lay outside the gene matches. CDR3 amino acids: CAITPAGMSTDTQYF. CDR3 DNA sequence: TGTGCCATCACTCCAGCGGGGATGAGCACAGATACGCAGTATTTT.

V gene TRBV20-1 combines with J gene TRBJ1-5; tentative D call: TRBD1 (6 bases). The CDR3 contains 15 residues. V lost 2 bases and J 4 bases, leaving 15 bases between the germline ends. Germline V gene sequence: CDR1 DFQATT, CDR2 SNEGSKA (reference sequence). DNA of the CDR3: TGCAGTGCTAGAAAGGGACACGCAAGAAATCAGCCCCAGCATTTT. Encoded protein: CSARKGHARNQPQHF.

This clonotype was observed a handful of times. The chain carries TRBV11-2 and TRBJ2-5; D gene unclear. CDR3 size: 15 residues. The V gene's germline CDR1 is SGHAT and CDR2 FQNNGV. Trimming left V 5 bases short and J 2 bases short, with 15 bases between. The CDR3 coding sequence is TGTGCCAGCAGCAGCATGACGTGGGATCAAGAGACCCAGTACTTC. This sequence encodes CASSSMTWDQETQYF.

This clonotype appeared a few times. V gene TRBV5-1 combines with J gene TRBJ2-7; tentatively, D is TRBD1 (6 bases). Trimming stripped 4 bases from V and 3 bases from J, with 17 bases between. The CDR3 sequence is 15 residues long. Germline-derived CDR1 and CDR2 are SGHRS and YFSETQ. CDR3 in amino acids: CASSLTGWKDYEQYF. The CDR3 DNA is TGCGCCAGCAGCCTTACAGGGTGGAAGGACTACGAGCAGTACTTC.